The clone carrying this T cell receptor beta chain was seen at least ten times. Antigen specificity is unknown. The study used blood bank volunteers in Maryland, USA, as healthy controls. Unsorted libraries were prepared from 2 million PBMCs held at -80 C. This entry comes from a study of neurological immune-mediated disorders. Study-wide results and caveats: The absence of shared CDR3 amino acid sequences among expanded clones across subjects suggests private repertoires in all groups.

TCRdb processed the 5' RACE reads anew with MiXCR; each CDR3 protein has one entry. The sample lists fewer than 85,000 distinct CDR3 sequences; approximately 17% were seen once. From germline, CDR1 is SGDLS and CDR2 YYNGEE. CDR3 size: 17 residues. V was trimmed by 2 bases and J by 0 bases, leaving 15 bases between them. This sequence was found in a woman aged 40 to 50 in good health. Sequences were obtained from PBMCs. V usage is TRBV9 and J usage is TRBJ2-1; no clear D gene. DNA of the CDR3: TGTGCCAGCAGCGTGGAAATTAGCCCGAACTCCTACAATGAGCAGTTCTTC. Residues: CASSVEISPNSYNEQFF.